These 7 T cell receptor beta chains originate from one sample sequenced in a study of graft-versus-host responses after intestinal transplantation. Clones were sequenced by immunoSEQ multiplex PCR, and TCRdb holds only the in-frame ones, with some missing. The sample includes roughly 9,400 clones, 85% to 95% seen only once; the top ten take approximately 2%. The material sequenced was PBMCs, taken 8 days after intestinal transplant. These receptors all come from a human patient who received an intestinal transplant, so some T cells may come from the graft donor.

The chain links TRBV18 to TRBJ2-3; no clear D. CDR1 and CDR2 (germline): KGHSH, LQKENI. Trimming cost V 1 base and J 2 bases, with 10 bases left between them. CDR3 size: 15 residues. The CDR3 loop is CASSPRASATDTQYF. The CDR3 region has the DNA TGTGCCAGCTCACCACGGGCCAGCGCCACAGATACGCAGTATTTT.

The chain couples TRBV5-6 to TRBJ2-7; D is unclear. The CDR3 consists of 13 residues. Germline assignment: CDR1 SGHDT and CDR2 YYEEEE. V lost 7 bases and J lost 3, with 14 bases in between. For the CDR3, the DNA is TGTGCCAGCTCCCCCGGCAACTTCTACGAGCAGTACTTC. Encoded protein: CASSPGNFYEQYF.

The chain carries TRBV30 and TRBJ2-3; 8 bases fit TRBD2. The trim removed 4 bases at V and 6 bases at J, leaving 9 bases unmatched. The CDR3 length is 14 residues. Germline CDR1 reads GTSNPN; CDR2 reads SVGIG (reference sequence). In DNA, the CDR3 is TGTGCCTGGAAGAGAAGCGGGGGATCGGATACGCAGTATTTT. Residues: CAWKRSGGSDTQYF.

The genes are TRBV6-6 and TRBJ2-3; 9 nucleotides align to TRBD1. V trimming: 0 bases; J trimming: 2 bases; junction bases outside the gene matches: 3. Germline V gives CDR1 MNHNY, CDR2 SVGAGI (reference sequence). The CDR3 totals 16 residues. The CDR3 coding sequence is TGTGCCAGCAGTTACTCCCGGGACAGGGTCACAGATACGCAGTATTTT. It is translated as CASSYSRDRVTDTQYF.

This chain joins TRBV30 and TRBJ1-2, with D possibly matching TRBD1 (5 bases). Germline V CDR1 and CDR2: GTSNPN, SVGIG (reference sequence). This CDR3 comprises 14 residues. Trimming removed 1 base at V and 1 base at J, with 10 bases between. DNA of the CDR3: TGTGCCTGGAGTGGCCGGGACGGTAACTATGGCTACACCTTC. Protein product: CAWSGRDGNYGYTF.

This CDR3 is CASRELGEDTIYF. The CDR3 DNA sequence: TGTGCCAGCAGGGAACTCGGAGAAGACACCATATATTTT. This sequence joins TRBV27 and TRBJ1-3; D remains unclear. The CDR3 contains 13 residues. V lost 6 bases, J lost 8 bases, and 14 bases lay in between. Germline CDR1 and CDR2: MNHEY and SMNVEV (reference sequence).

This chain links TRBV19 with TRBJ2-3; D unclear. Trimming left V 4 bases short and J 3 bases short, with 5 bases between. CDR3 length equals 12 residues. CDR1 is LNHDA, CDR2 SQIVND, per germline (reference sequence). The CDR3 bases are TGTGCCAGTAGTAGTCCTACAGATACGCAGTATTTT. Amino acid sequence: CASSSPTDTQYF.